This T cell receptor (beta chain) comes out of a study of blood T cells in healthy people across ages. Overall study findings and caveats: Both higher diversity and more naive CD4+ cells marked long-lived donors when set against aged donors. CMV status of donors was not determined, possibly confounding expanded clonotype changes.

This clonotype has just a few counts. What it binds is unknown. Then a second PCR, running roughly 7 to 11 cycles, was carried out with a sample-barcoded 5' primer and a J-beta primer mix. In TCRdb, the 5' RACE reads were re-called with MiXCR into one record per CDR3 protein. The repertoire includes approximately 900,000 distinct CDR3 sequences, 25% to 30% of them detected once, and about a tenth sits in the top ten. The total RNA that was extracted per sample amounted to at least 5.5 micrograms. The CDR3 length is 16 residues. The trim removed 9 bases at V and 1 base at J, leaving 9 bases unmatched. The germline V gene has CDR1 SGHRS and CDR2 YFSETQ. These data are also associated with another study on T cells of mothers and their children. This second study notes: Three healthy Caucasian mothers and their six children were the donors.

The sample was blood. The sequence was collected from a middle-aged woman in good health. This sequence joins TRBV5-1 and TRBJ2-6; 8 nucleotides match TRBD1. Here the CDR3 reads CATRGQGTSGANVLTF. DNA for the CDR3: TGCGCCACCAGGGGGCAGGGCACTTCTGGGGCCAACGTCCTGACTTTC.